This TCR beta chain derives from a study of T cells in women clearing cervical HPV infection. Looking at the study overall: Donors had HPV16-related CIN3 or worse; 2 had invasive cancer.

Note on this clone: Its antigen is still unknown. The CDR3 end falls 3 residues outside the read, so it is completed with the germline J gene.

V was clipped by 3 bases and J by 0 bases, with 16 bases between them. The CDR3 runs 17 residues. CDR1 and CDR2 from the germline V gene are WNHNN and SYGVQD (reference sequence). This table comes from immunoSEQ multiplex PCR, and its TCRdb copy is limited to in-frame clones, with some not included. This listing includes tens of thousands of clones. Study observations and caveats: It is unknown whether associations predate infection; no effector/memory or HPV-specific sorting.

The chain has TRBV10-1 and TRBJ2-3; D is ambiguous. The sequenced material came from blood buffy coat. This clonotype originated in a woman aged 18-70 years with a cervical HPV16 infection that either progressed to CIN3+ or cleared (not recorded which). CDR3 sequence reads: CASSDSGGGASTDTQYF. Incomplete CDR3 DNA: TGCGCCAGCAGTGATTCTGGCGGCGGAGCTAGCACAGATACG.